These 12 T cell receptor beta chains share one sample of origin, sequenced in a study of blood T cell repertoires in COVID-19. Libraries were prepared by immunoSEQ multiplex PCR; TCRdb keeps only in-frame clonotypes and omits some of them. The table lists around 140,000 clones, around 90% of them singletons. Sequenced material: peripheral blood. The receptors here all came from a man aged 70-80 years with acute or convalescent COVID-19.

V is TRBV9 and J is TRBJ1-1; 7 positions agree with TRBD1. The germline V gene encodes CDR1 SGDLS and CDR2 YYNGEE. V lost 2 bases to trimming and J lost 1 base; unmatched junction nucleotides: 5. The CDR3 is 15 residues long. This chain's CDR3 is CASSVSGTENTEAFF. The CDR3 DNA reads as TGTGCCAGCAGCGTCTCCGGGACAGAGAACACTGAAGCTTTCTTT.

V gene TRBV2 combines with J gene TRBJ1-2, with D maybe TRBD1 (6 bases). Per the germline V gene, CDR1 is SNHLY and CDR2 is FYNNEI. CDR3 length equals 15 residues. Trimming cost V 3 bases and J 6 bases, with 17 bases left between them. The CDR3 protein is CASSDWLGGSDGYTF. For the CDR3, the DNA is TGTGCCAGCAGTGACTGGTTAGGGGGAAGTGATGGCTACACCTTC.

The chain recombines TRBV28 with TRBJ2-1; 8 bases map to TRBD1. Trimming cost V 2 bases and J 9 bases; bases outside gene matches: 9. The germline gives CDR1 MDHEN, CDR2 SYDVKM. CDR3 length: 15 amino acids. The DNA for the CDR3 is TGTGCCAGCAGTTTAACGGACAGGGATAGTAGTGAGCAGTTCTTC. It encodes CASSLTDRDSSEQFF.

The chain uses TRBV29-1 and TRBJ2-7; D uncertain. The V end was cut by 7 bases, the J end by 3 bases, with 10 bases between. This CDR3 comprises 11 residues. Germline V gives CDR1 SQVTM, CDR2 ANQGSEA. CDR3 region: CSGLVSYEQYF. In DNA, the CDR3 is TGCAGCGGACTTGTGAGCTACGAGCAGTACTTC.

This chain links TRBV7-9 with TRBJ2-1; 8 nucleotides line up with TRBD2. Germline trimming cut 0 bases from V and 5 bases from J; bases unmatched to any gene: 6. The CDR3 contains 16 residues. Germline loops: CDR1 SEHNR, CDR2 FQNEAQ (reference sequence). The CDR3 region has the DNA TGTGCCAGCAGCTTAGCGCGCGGGGGGTATGACAATGAGCAGTTCTTC. Amino acid sequence: CASSLARGGYDNEQFF.

The chain carries TRBV6-2 or TRBV6-3 and TRBJ1-1, with a weak D call TRBD1 (5 bases). The CDR3 totals 13 residues. Per the germline V gene, CDR1 is MNHEY and CDR2 is SVGEGT. V was clipped by 4 bases and J by 5 bases, with 11 bases between them. The CDR3: CASSFRGGTEAFF. The DNA of the CDR3 is TGTGCCAGCAGTTTTCGGGGGGGGACTGAAGCTTTCTTT.

The chain carries TRBV6-5 and TRBJ2-7, with TRBD2 identical over 8 bases. CDR3 length equals 14 residues. CDR1 and CDR2 (germline): MNHEY, SVGAGI. V gave up 5 bases and J gave up 4 bases; unmatched junction bases: 7. CDR3 protein: CASSPRGGRYEQYF. The CDR3 DNA sequence: TGTGCCAGCAGTCCACGGGGGGGGCGTTACGAGCAGTACTTC.

The genes are TRBV29-1 and TRBJ1-4, with D possibly being TRBD1 (5 bases). CDR3 length: 12 residues. Germline lookup yields CDR1 SQVTM and CDR2 ANQGSEA. Trimming took off 4 bases at V and 10 bases at J, with 13 bases between the two ends. The CDR3 coding sequence is TGCAGCGTTGGAGAAGGCGGGGGAAAACTGTTTTTT. Translating it yields CSVGEGGGKLFF.

The chain carries TRBV3-1 (or the pseudogene TRBV3-2) and TRBJ1-2, with D perhaps TRBD1 (5 bases). The CDR3 runs to 15 residues. Looked up from germline, CDR1 is LGHDT and CDR2 is YNNKEL (reference sequence). V dropped 1 base and J dropped 1 base, with 10 bases sitting between them. For the CDR3, the DNA is TGTGCCAGCAGCCAAGCTTTCCAGGGTAACTATGGCTACACCTTC. It translates to CASSQAFQGNYGYTF.

The V gene is TRBV6-5, the J gene TRBJ1-5; 10 bases match TRBD1. The germline V gene has CDR1 MNHEY and CDR2 SVGAGI. CDR3 size: 14 residues. The J segment lost 2 bases and the V segment lost 10 bases, leaving 5 bases of the junction unmatched. The CDR3 reads CATTGTGGNQPQHF. DNA for the CDR3: TGTGCCACTACCGGGACAGGGGGCAATCAGCCCCAGCATTTT.

The V call is TRBV6-5, the J call TRBJ2-7; 7 nucleotides line up with TRBD1. The CDR3 sequence is 15 residues long. V was pared by 6 bases and J by 1 base, with 9 bases of the junction left unmatched. Germline V gene sequence: CDR1 MNHEY, CDR2 SVGAGI. The CDR3 bases are TGTGCCAGCAGGATATCAGGGGGACAGTCCTACGAGCAGTACTTC. Encoded protein: CASRISGGQSYEQYF.

This chain links TRBV7-2 with TRBJ1-6; D gene uncertain. CDR3 length equals 15 residues. Germline-derived CDR1 and CDR2 are SGHTA and FQGNSA. The V end was cut by 1 base, the J end by 0 bases, with 4 bases between. Here the CDR3 reads CASSLDSSYNSPLHF. The CDR3 coding sequence is TGTGCCAGCAGCTTAGACAGCTCCTATAATTCACCCCTCCACTTT.